The 24 T cell receptor beta chains in this list originate from one sample, sequenced in a study of identical twins. TCRdb analysed the 5' RACE reads with MiXCR anew, one entry per CDR3 protein. The sample consists of 1.5 million to 2 million distinct CDR3 sequences, under 35% of them appearing once. Sequenced input: cord blood. These receptors were collected from a newborn girl in good health.

The V call is TRBV20-1, the J call TRBJ2-1; tentative D call: TRBD2 (5 bases). The V end was cut by 1 base, the J end by 0 bases, with 10 bases between. This CDR3 contains 15 residues. Per germline, CDR1 DFQATT and CDR2 SNEGSKA (reference sequence). CDR3: CSARGMGSSYNEQFF. CDR3 in DNA: TGCAGTGCTAGAGGTATGGGGAGCTCCTACAATGAGCAGTTCTTC.

Comments on this clonotype: Since a much larger clone is just one base distant, this may be a read error. V usage is TRBV5-1 and J usage is TRBJ2-1, with D possibly being TRBD1 (5 bases). The CDR3 is made up of 14 amino acids. CDR1 and CDR2 (germline): SGHRS, YFSETQ. CDR3 nucleotides: TGCGCCAGCAGCTTGCCGACAGCGTACAGTGAGCAGTTCTTC. Protein product: CASSLPTAYSEQFF.

This clonotype was seen a few times. The V call is TRBV18, the J call TRBJ2-4, with TRBD2 matching over 8 bases. The DNA end lines up better with TRBJ2-7; the J call may be wrong. This CDR3 has 19 amino acids. Germline assignment: CDR1 KGHSH and CDR2 LQKENI. CDR3 DNA: TGTGCCAGCTCACCCGTTGGGCCTAGCGGGCCGCAACACCGTTACGAGCAGTACTTC. Protein sequence: CASSPVGPSGPQHRYEQYF.

This clonotype has just a few counts. This chain joins TRBV10-3 and TRBJ1-5, with 11 bases matching TRBD1. The junction had 3 bases not matched to a gene; V was cut back by 4 bases and J by 4 bases. In germline, CDR1 is ENHRY, CDR2 SYGVKD. The length of the CDR3 is 15 residues. CDR3 nucleotide sequence: TGTGCCATCAGTGCGGGGACAGGGGGTAATCAGCCCCAGCATTTT. Translation: CAISAGTGGNQPQHF.

The rearrangement uses TRBV21-1 and TRBJ2-3; TRBD1 is taken as the D call from the table, unchecked against the DNA. TRBV21-1 is assigned pseudogene status. CDR3 size: 15 residues. The chain's CDR3 is CASSKDGQGTDTQYF. Written as DNA, the CDR3 is TGTGCCAGCAGCAAAGATGGACAGGGCACAGATACGCAGTATTTT.

This clonotype was detected only a few times. The V call is TRBV28, the J call TRBJ1-5; 7 bases agree with TRBD1. The trim removed 1 base at V and 3 bases at J, leaving 6 bases unmatched. From germline, CDR1 is MDHEN and CDR2 SYDVKM. The CDR3 is made up of 16 amino acids. This CDR3 reads CASSLLGQGVNQPQHF. CDR3 nucleotides: TGTGCCAGCAGTTTATTGGGGCAGGGGGTCAATCAGCCCCAGCATTTT.

A word on this clonotype: A read error may produce the germline difference seen at one junction end. The chain uses TRBV20-1 and TRBJ2-2; D ambiguous. The germline V gene encodes CDR1 DFQATT and CDR2 SNEGSKA (reference sequence). CDR3 length: 12 amino acids. The CDR3 region has the DNA TGCAGTGCTAGGCCCCCCACCTGGGAGCTGTTTTTT. This encodes CSARPPTWELFF.

The rearrangement links TRBV14 to TRBJ2-7; TRBD2 agrees at 7 bases. The J call may be faulty, since TRBJ2-5 better matches the DNA end. The CDR3 runs 15 residues. The V gene's germline CDR1 is SGHDN and CDR2 FVKESK. CDR3: CASSQDGTTLETQYF. DNA for the CDR3: TGTGCCAGCAGCCAGGATGGGACTACCCTGGAGACCCAGTACTTC.

This clonotype was picked up a small number of times. The J gene is TRBJ2-1, the V gene TRBV20-1, with 11 nucleotides matching TRBD2. The CDR3 covers 16 residues. The V segment lost 3 bases and the J segment 9 bases; nucleotides outside the gene matches: 13. Germline CDR1 DFQATT, CDR2 SNEGSKA (reference sequence). The DNA for the CDR3 is TGCAGTGCTAGCATCCCGACTAGCGGGGATCGCAGTGAGCAGTTCTTC. Residues: CSASIPTSGDRSEQFF.

This clonotype was counted between two and nine times. This chain links TRBV11-1 with TRBJ2-7, with D maybe TRBD1 (5 bases). This CDR3 comprises 14 residues. Germline values: CDR1 SGHAT, CDR2 FQDESV (reference sequence). Deletions cut 5 bases from V and 3 bases from J, with 14 bases between. Here the CDR3 reads CASSPRTHFYEQYF. The CDR3 coding sequence is TGTGCCAGCAGCCCCCGGACACACTTCTACGAGCAGTACTTC.

The chain carries TRBV20-1 and TRBJ2-3, with D perhaps matching TRBD2 (5 bases). Between the trimmed V and J ends, which lost 0 bases and 6 bases, there was a span of 19 bases. The V gene's germline CDR1 is DFQATT and CDR2 SNEGSKA (reference sequence). This CDR3 has 16 amino acids. Here the CDR3 reads CSARDRSRNRGDTQYF. The CDR3 coding sequence is TGCAGTGCTAGAGACCGTTCTAGAAACCGAGGGGATACGCAGTATTTT.

The chain couples TRBV20-1 to TRBJ2-3; 10 bases agree with TRBD2. CDR3 length equals 15 residues. Looked up from germline, CDR1 is DFQATT and CDR2 is SNEGSKA (reference sequence). J was trimmed by 1 base and V by 7 bases; bases with no gene match: 8. The CDR3 sequence: CSGIILAGCTDTQYF. The CDR3 DNA reads TGCAGTGGCATTATACTAGCGGGGTGCACAGATACGCAGTATTTT.

This clonotype was seen more than once but under ten times. The J gene is TRBJ2-7, the V gene TRBV28; 8 bases fit TRBD1. CDR1 is MDHEN, CDR2 SYDVKM, per germline. This CDR3 contains 12 residues. Trimming at V came to 6 bases and at J to 6 bases, leaving 4 bases not matched to a gene. CDR3 in DNA: TGTGCCAGCAGATCTCAGGGGGCCGAGCAGTACTTC. This encodes CASRSQGAEQYF.

At least ten counts were recorded for this clonotype. One end of the junction is discordant with germline, which a read error may explain. V is TRBV5-1 and J is TRBJ1-6; D uncertain. From germline, CDR1 is SGHRS and CDR2 YFSETQ. CDR3 length: 14 residues. The CDR3: CASSLRGYNSPLHF. In DNA form, the CDR3 reads TGTGCCAGCAGCTTAAGAGGCTATAATTCACCCCTCCACTTT. Looking up the rest from reference TRBV5-1 and TRBJ1-6 gives the full variable domain: KAGVTQTPRYLIKTRGQQVTLSCSPISGHRSVSWYQQTPGQGLQFLFEYFSETQRNKGNFPGRFSGRQFSNSRSEMNVSTLELGDSALYLCASSLRGYNSPLHFGNGTRLTVT.

This clonotype was observed at least ten times. The chain employs TRBV20-1 and TRBJ1-2; 7 bases align to TRBD1. CDR1 and CDR2 from the germline V gene are DFQATT and SNEGSKA (reference sequence). The J segment lost 4 bases and the V segment lost 6 bases, leaving 8 bases of the junction unmatched. The CDR3 sequence is 13 residues long. This chain's CDR3 is CSAAYRGGYGYTF. As DNA, the CDR3 is TGCAGTGCCGCCTACAGGGGTGGCTATGGCTACACCTTC.

The chain couples TRBV12-3 or TRBV12-4 to TRBJ2-4, with 15 bases fitting TRBD2. The CDR3 contains 16 residues. The trim removed 8 bases at V and 4 bases at J, leaving 6 bases unmatched. The CDR3 loop is CASGDGTSGRKNIQYF. Here the CDR3 DNA reads TGTGCCAGCGGCGACGGGACTAGCGGGAGGAAAAACATTCAGTACTTC.

This chain links TRBV12-3 or TRBV12-4 with TRBJ1-2; D is uncertain. This CDR3 is 13 amino acids long. V was pared by 0 bases and J by 7 bases, with 9 bases between. The CDR3 DNA reads as TGTGCCAGCAGTTTAGCCGGAGTGAGTGGCTACACCTTC. Protein sequence: CASSLAGVSGYTF.

The CDR3 region has the DNA TGTGCTAGTGGTTTGGCACCGAGCACTGAAGCTTTCTTT. It codes for CASGLAPSTEAFF. The chain is built from TRBV12-5 and TRBJ1-1; no reliable D call. The CDR3 sequence is 13 residues long. Per germline, CDR1 LGHNT and CDR2 FRNRAP. V was pared by 1 base and J by 4 bases, with 7 bases between. Full variable domain (missing parts from reference TRBV12-5 and TRBJ1-1): DARVTQTPRHKVTEMGQEVTMRCQPILGHNTVFWYRQTMMQGLELLAYFRNRAPLDDSGMPKDRFSAEMPDATLATLKIQPSEPRDSAVYFCASGLAPSTEAFFGQGTRLTVV.

This chain uses TRBV20-1 with TRBJ2-3, with TRBD2 as a possible D gene (6 bases). The CDR3 has 15 amino acids. Per germline, CDR1 DFQATT and CDR2 SNEGSKA (reference sequence). The V and J ends lost 0 bases and 4 bases respectively, with 14 bases between them. CDR3 region: CSARDAAGPPDTQYF. As DNA, the CDR3 is TGCAGTGCTAGAGATGCAGCGGGCCCCCCAGATACGCAGTATTTT.

This chain links TRBV10-3 with TRBJ2-3; D ambiguous. CDR3 length: 13 amino acids. V shed 8 bases and J shed 1 base, with 10 bases lying between them. The germline CDR1 and CDR2 sequences are ENHRY and SYGVKD. In nucleotides, the CDR3 is TGTGCCATCCCCCGGAAACGCACAGATACGCAGTATTTT. It translates to CAIPRKRTDTQYF.

This clonotype was seen repeatedly, ten times or more. This chain links TRBV4-2 with TRBJ1-4; D gene ambiguous. Deletions cut 2 bases from V and 0 bases from J, with 4 bases between. From germline, CDR1 is LGHNA and CDR2 YNFKEQ. The CDR3 contains 14 residues. The CDR3 DNA reads as TGTGCCAGCAGCCAAACAGCAACTAATGAAAAACTGTTTTTT. Amino acids: CASSQTATNEKLFF.

This clonotype showed up just a few times. The rearrangement links TRBV12-3 or TRBV12-4 to TRBJ1-1; D is unclear. There are 14 residues in the CDR3. Trimming took off 6 bases at V and 4 bases at J, with 15 bases between the two ends. The CDR3 region is CASSEGGPGTEAFF. CDR3 DNA sequence: TGTGCCAGCAGCGAGGGAGGCCCGGGCACTGAAGCTTTCTTT.

This clonotype came up a few times. The chain links TRBV4-2 to TRBJ2-5, with TRBD2 matching over 8 bases. Trimming cost V 0 bases and J 5 bases; bases outside gene matches: 8. The CDR3 sequence is 16 residues long. The germline V gene has CDR1 LGHNA and CDR2 YNFKEQ. CDR3 sequence (DNA): TGTGCCAGCAGCCAAGAGGGGACTAGTCTTGGGGAGACCCAGTACTTC. Its translation is CASSQEGTSLGETQYF.

Here the CDR3 reads CASSPIRALGYTDTQYF. DNA of the CDR3: TGTGCCAGCTCACCTATCCGGGCATTAGGGTACACAGATACGCAGTATTTT. This chain links TRBV18 with TRBJ2-3; D call uncertain. Germline CDR1 reads KGHSH; CDR2 reads LQKENI. This CDR3 has 17 residues. V was shortened by 3 bases and J by 2 bases, with 18 bases between the two germline ends.